This T cell receptor beta chain was profiled in a study of T-cell memory formation after mild COVID-19. Regarding the study as a whole: CD4+ contracting clones lay mainly in CM and EM, CD8+ ones in EMRA. Cross-reactive memory apparently joined, as some responding clones appeared in pre-infection memory.

Concerning this clonotype itself: Its antigen is still unknown.

TCRdb passed the 5' RACE reads through MiXCR, listing each CDR3 protein once. This sample yields more than 400,000 distinct CDR3 sequences, of which 15% to 20% are seen a single time; roughly an eighth belongs to the top ten. The TCR originated in an adult woman who had mild COVID-19 (a few samples of this study predate the infection). Cell type and time point are not known. Material: PBMCs or a T cell subset sorted from them (not recorded which).

CDR3: CSAADVTGVMNTEAFF. The DNA for the CDR3 is TGCAGTGCTGCAGATGTTACAGGGGTGATGAACACTGAAGCTTTCTTT. The rearrangement links TRBV20-1 to TRBJ1-1; 7 nucleotides align to TRBD1. V was pared by 5 bases and J by 0 bases, with 12 bases of the junction left unmatched. CDR3 length equals 16 residues. Germline-derived CDR1 and CDR2 are DFQATT and SNEGSKA (reference sequence).